This paragraph reports one T cell receptor beta chain. Between the trimmed V and J ends, which lost 5 bases and 1 base, there was a span of 12 bases. This CDR3 is 15 amino acids long. Germline CDR1 is DFQATT and CDR2 is SNEGSKA (reference sequence). As processed by the authors: CDR3 was compared across clinicopathological groups, and the resulting differences were used to build a distant-metastasis classifier for papillary thyroid cancer. TCRdb recomputed clones from the PCR reads via MiXCR. The V and J calls follow TCRdb's processing rather than the paper's. The sample consists of a few thousand clones, 25% to 30% of them appearing once. Each patient went into thyroid surgery without having received any treatment. These data originate in a study of metastatic and nonmetastatic thyroid tumors.

The sequencing input was adjacent normal tissue. This receptor was taken from a female donor with papillary thyroid cancer or a benign thyroid nodule (not recorded which). Some clones in this sample may be carry-over from other donors' samples. The V gene is TRBV20-1, the J gene TRBJ2-6, with D possibly being TRBD2 (6 bases). In DNA form, the CDR3 reads TGCAGTGCTCGGGACGGGGGATCTGGGGCCAACGTCCTGACTTTC. Translation gives CSARDGGSGANVLTF.